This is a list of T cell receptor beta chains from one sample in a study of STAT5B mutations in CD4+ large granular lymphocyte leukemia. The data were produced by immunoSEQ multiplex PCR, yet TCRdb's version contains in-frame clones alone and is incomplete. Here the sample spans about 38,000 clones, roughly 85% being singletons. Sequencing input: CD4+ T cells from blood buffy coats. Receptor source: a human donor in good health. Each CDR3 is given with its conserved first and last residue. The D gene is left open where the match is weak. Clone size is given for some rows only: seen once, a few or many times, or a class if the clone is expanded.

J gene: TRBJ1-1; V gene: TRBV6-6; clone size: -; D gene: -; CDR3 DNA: TGTGCCAGCAGTTCCGAAATGAACACTGAAGCTTTCTTT; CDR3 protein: CASSSEMNTEAFF
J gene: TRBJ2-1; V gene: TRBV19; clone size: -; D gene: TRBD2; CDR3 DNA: TGTGCCAGTAGTCCAAGAAGGGTCCGTTGGCGGGAGGGCCGTCGGAATGAGCAGTTCTTC; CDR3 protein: CASSPRRVRWREGRRNEQFF
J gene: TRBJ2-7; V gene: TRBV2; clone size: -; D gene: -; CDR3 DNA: TGTGCCACCACAACCATGTGGGACGATAGGCAGTACTTC; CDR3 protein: CATTTMWDDRQYF
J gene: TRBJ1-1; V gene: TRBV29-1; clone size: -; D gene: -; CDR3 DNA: TGCAGCGTTGTCGGTCCCAACACTGAAGCTTTCTTT; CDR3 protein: CSVVGPNTEAFF
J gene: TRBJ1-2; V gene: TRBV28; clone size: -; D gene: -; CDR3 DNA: TGTGCCAGCAGTTTACCAACAGGGCTCTCCTATGGCTACACCTTC; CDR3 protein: CASSLPTGLSYGYTF
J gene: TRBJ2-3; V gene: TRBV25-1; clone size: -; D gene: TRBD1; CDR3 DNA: TGTGCCAGCAGACGGACAGGGGGGGGCACAGATACGCAGTATTTT; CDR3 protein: CASRRTGGGTDTQYF
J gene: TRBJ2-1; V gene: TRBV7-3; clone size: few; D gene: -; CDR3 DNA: TGTGCCAGCAGCTTAGGCTACAATGAGCAGTTCTTC; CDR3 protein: CASSLGYNEQFF
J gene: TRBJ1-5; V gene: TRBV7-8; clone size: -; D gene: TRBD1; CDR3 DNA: TGTGCCAGCAGCTCGTCAGGGGGCAGACAGCCCCAGCATTTT; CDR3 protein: CASSSSGGRQPQHF
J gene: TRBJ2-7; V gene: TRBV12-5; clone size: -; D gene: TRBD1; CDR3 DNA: TGTGCTAGTGGTAGGGGACAGCAGTACGAGCAGTACTTC; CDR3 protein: CASGRGQQYEQYF
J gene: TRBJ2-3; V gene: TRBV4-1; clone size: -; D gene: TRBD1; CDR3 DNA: TGCGCCAGCAGCCAAGAGACAGGGCTAGATACGCAGTATTTT; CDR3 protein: CASSQETGLDTQYF
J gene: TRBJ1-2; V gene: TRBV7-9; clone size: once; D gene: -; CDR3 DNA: TGTGCCAGCAGCTTAGCCGGGGCCTATGGCTACACCTTC; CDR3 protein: CASSLAGAYGYTF
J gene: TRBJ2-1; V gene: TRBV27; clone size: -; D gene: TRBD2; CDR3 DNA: TGTGCCAGCAGTTTAAAGCGGGAGGGCTACAATGAGCAGTTCTTC; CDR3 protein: CASSLKREGYNEQFF
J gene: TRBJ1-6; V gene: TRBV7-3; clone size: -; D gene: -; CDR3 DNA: TGTGCCAGCAGCTCGGAAGGGAATTCACCCCTCCACTTT; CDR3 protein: CASSSEGNSPLHF
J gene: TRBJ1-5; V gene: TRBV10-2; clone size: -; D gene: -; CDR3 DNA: TGCGCCAGTGCGGACAGCCATAGCAATCAGCCCCAGCATTTT; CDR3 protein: CASADSHSNQPQHF
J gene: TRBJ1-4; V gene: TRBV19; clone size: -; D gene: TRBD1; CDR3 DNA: TGTGCCAGTTCACCTCAGGGGGCAGAAAAACTGTTTTTT; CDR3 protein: CASSPQGAEKLFF
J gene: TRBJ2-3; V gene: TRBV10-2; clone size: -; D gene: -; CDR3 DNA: TGCGCCAGCCGGGTCGAGGGGGGCACAGATACGCAGTATTTT; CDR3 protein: CASRVEGGTDTQYF
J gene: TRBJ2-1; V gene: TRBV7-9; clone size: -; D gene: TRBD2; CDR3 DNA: TGTGCCAGCAGCTCCGGGACTAGCGGGAGAAATGAGCAGTTCTTC; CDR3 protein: CASSSGTSGRNEQFF
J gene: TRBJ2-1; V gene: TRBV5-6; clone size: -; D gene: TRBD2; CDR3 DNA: TGTGCCAGCAGCTCCGGGACTAGCGGTCATGAGCAGTTCTTC; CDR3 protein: CASSSGTSGHEQFF
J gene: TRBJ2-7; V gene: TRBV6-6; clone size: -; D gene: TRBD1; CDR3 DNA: TGTGCCAGCAGTTGGGACAGGGGCAACGAGCAGTACTTC; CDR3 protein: CASSWDRGNEQYF
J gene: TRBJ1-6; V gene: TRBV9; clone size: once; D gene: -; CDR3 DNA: TGTGCCCCTAATATCGACAGCTCCTATAATTCACCCCTCCACTTT; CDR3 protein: CAPNIDSSYNSPLHF
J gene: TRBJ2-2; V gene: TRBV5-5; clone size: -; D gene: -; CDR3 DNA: TGTGCCAGCAGCTTGGTTCTAGGGTTGAACACCGGGGAGCTGTTTTTT; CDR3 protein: CASSLVLGLNTGELFF
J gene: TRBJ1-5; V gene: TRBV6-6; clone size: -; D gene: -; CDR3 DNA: TGTGCCAGCAGTTACTCTGCAGGGGACAGCAATCAGCCCCAGCATTTT; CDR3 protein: CASSYSAGDSNQPQHF
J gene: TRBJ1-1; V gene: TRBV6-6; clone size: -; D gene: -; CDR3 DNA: TGTGCCAGCAGTTACAGGTGGGGGAACACTGAAGCTTTCTTT; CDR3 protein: CASSYRWGNTEAFF
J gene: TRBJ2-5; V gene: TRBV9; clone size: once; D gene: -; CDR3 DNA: TGTGCCAGCAGCCCAGGGGGGCCCGAGACCCAGTACTTC; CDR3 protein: CASSPGGPETQYF
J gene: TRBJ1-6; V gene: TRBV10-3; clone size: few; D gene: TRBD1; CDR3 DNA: TGTGCCATCAGTGGTGGACAGGAGAGCTCACCCCTCCACTTT; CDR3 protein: CAISGGQESSPLHF
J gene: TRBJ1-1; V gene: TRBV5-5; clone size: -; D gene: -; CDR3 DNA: TGTGCCAGCAGCTCCGACCCGGGTTCAGTCATGAACACTGAAGCTTTCTTT; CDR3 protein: CASSSDPGSVMNTEAFF
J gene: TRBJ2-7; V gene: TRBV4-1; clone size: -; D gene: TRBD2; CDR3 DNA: TGCGCCAGCAGCCTCGGACTAGCGGGACCCTACGAGCAGTACTTC; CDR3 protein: CASSLGLAGPYEQYF
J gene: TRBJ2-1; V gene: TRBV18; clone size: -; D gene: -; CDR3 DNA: TGTGCCAGCTCACCCTCGAACAATGAGCAGTTCTTC; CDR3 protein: CASSPSNNEQFF
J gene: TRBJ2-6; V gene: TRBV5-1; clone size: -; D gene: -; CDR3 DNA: TGCGCCAGCAGCTTGGTACTCTCTGGGGCCAACGTCCTGACTTTC; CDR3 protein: CASSLVLSGANVLTF
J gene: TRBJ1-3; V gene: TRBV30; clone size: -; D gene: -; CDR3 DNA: TGTGCCTGGAGTGCCCCGCCCGGAAACACCATATATTTT; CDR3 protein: CAWSAPPGNTIYF
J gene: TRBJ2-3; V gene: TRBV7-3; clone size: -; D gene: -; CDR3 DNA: TGTGCCAGCAGCTCCTACCCACTAGGCCCAGGGAGCACAGATACGCAGTATTTT; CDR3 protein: CASSSYPLGPGSTDTQYF
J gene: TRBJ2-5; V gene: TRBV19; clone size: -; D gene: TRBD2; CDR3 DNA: TGTGCCAGTAGTAGGGGACTAGCGGGTCTTTCCCAAGAGACCCAGTACTTC; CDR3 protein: CASSRGLAGLSQETQYF
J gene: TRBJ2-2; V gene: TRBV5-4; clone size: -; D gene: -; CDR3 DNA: TGTGCCAGCAGCCTGGACAACGCGAACACCGGGGAGCTGTTTTTT; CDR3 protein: CASSLDNANTGELFF
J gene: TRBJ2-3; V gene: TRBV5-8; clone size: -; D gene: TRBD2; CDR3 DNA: TGTGCCAGCAGTCGGCTAGCGGGGGGTAGCACAGATACGCAGTATTTT; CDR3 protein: CASSRLAGGSTDTQYF
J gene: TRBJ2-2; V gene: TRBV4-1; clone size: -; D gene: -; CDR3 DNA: TGCGCCAGCAGCCAAGTACGGGACGGCCCGACCGGGGAGCTGTTTTTT; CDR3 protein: CASSQVRDGPTGELFF
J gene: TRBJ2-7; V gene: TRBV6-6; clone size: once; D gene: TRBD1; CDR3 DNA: TGTGCCAGCAGACCCAACCTCAGGGGGCACTACGAGCAGTACTTC; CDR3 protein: CASRPNLRGHYEQYF
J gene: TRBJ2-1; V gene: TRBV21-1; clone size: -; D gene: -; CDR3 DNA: TGTGCCAGCAGCAAAGTGACCCGAATCAATGAGCAGTTCTTC; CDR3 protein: CASSKVTRINEQFF
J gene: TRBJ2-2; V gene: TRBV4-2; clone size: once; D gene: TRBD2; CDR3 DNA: TGTGCCAGCAGCCAAGCTCTACCGGGACTAGCGGGAGAAGGGTCCGGGGAGCTGTTTTTT; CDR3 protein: CASSQALPGLAGEGSGELFF
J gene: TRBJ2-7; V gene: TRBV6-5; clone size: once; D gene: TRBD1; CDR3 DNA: TGTGCCAACACCGGGACAGGGATCTACGAGCAGTACTTC; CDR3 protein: CANTGTGIYEQYF
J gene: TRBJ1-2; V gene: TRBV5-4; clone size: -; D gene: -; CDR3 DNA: TGTGCCAGCAGCTCGACAGCCTATGGCTACACCTTC; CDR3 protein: CASSSTAYGYTF
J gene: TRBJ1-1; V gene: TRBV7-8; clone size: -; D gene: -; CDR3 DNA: TGTGCCAGCAGCTTAGTTGGGGTGACGGTACTCATGAACACTGAAGCTTTCTTT; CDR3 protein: CASSLVGVTVLMNTEAFF
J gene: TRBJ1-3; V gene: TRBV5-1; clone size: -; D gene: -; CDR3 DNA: TGCGCCAGCAGCTTGGCGGCAGGGGCCTCCTCTGGAAACACCATATATTTT; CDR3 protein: CASSLAAGASSGNTIYF
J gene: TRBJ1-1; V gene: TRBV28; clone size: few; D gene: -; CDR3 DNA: TGTGCTGCGGCGATGAACACTGAAGCTTTCTTT; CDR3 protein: CAAAMNTEAFF
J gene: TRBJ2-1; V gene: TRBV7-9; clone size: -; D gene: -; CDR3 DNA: TGTGCCAGCAGCTTAGGAGAGGGTGAGCAGTTCTTC; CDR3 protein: CASSLGEGEQFF
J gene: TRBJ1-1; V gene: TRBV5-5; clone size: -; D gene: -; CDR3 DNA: TGTGCCAGCACCCCGCTGGGACAGAACACTGAAGCTTTCTTT; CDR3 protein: CASTPLGQNTEAFF
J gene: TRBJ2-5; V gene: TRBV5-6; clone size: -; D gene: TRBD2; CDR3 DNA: TGTGCCAGCAGCTTCCTAGCGGGGGGACAAGAGACCCAGTACTTC; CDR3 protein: CASSFLAGGQETQYF